Presented here are 10 T cell receptor beta chains from one specimen sequenced in a study of blood T cell repertoires in COVID-19. Measured with immunoSEQ multiplex PCR; TCRdb has only the in-frame clones, and not every one. The sample lists 220,000 or so clones, 82% seen once, with more than 3% in the top ten. The source material was PBMCs or T cells enriched from blood (not recorded which). The origin of the receptors is a woman aged 60-75 years who had recovered from COVID-19.

The chain combines TRBV5-1 with TRBJ2-7; TRBD2 agrees at 10 bases. The junction had 5 bases not matched to a gene; V was cut back by 2 bases and J by 9 bases. Germline loops: CDR1 SGHRS, CDR2 YFSETQ. CDR3 length equals 13 residues. The CDR3 here is CASSLKREGGQYF. The CDR3 bases are TGCGCCAGCAGCTTAAAGCGGGAGGGCGGGCAGTACTTC.

The CDR3 DNA follows: TGTGCCAGCAGCCAAGTCTATCGGGGCTCTGGAAACACCATATATTTT. This sequence encodes CASSQVYRGSGNTIYF. The chain couples TRBV3-1 (or the pseudogene TRBV3-2) to TRBJ1-3; D remains unclear. This CDR3 is built from 16 residues. The ends were cut back, 1 base at V and 0 bases at J, with 10 bases in the middle. CDR1 LGHDT and CDR2 YNNKEL come from the germline V gene (reference sequence).

The chain recombines TRBV4-1 with TRBJ1-1, with 9 bases fitting TRBD1. J was trimmed by 4 bases and V by 3 bases; bases with no gene match: 9. In germline, CDR1 is MGHRA, CDR2 YSYEKL. The CDR3 totals 16 residues. The CDR3 DNA is TGCGCCAGCAGCCACGCTCCCGGACAGGGGTTCACTGAAGCTTTCTTT. Translating it yields CASSHAPGQGFTEAFF.

This clone was detected only a few times. This chain joins TRBV18 and TRBJ1-1; 7 nucleotides match TRBD1. The length of the CDR3 is 13 residues. The germline gives CDR1 KGHSH, CDR2 LQKENI. V gave up 3 bases and J gave up 3 bases; unmatched junction bases: 1. The CDR3 here is CASSPTGDTEAFF. The CDR3 DNA reads TGTGCCAGCTCACCTACAGGGGACACTGAAGCTTTCTTT. Looking up the rest from reference TRBV18 and TRBJ1-1 gives the full variable domain: NAGVMQNPRHLVRRRGQEARLRCSPMKGHSHVYWYRQLPEEGLKFMVYLQKENIIDESGMPKERFSAEFPKEGPSILRIQQVVRGDSAAYFCASSPTGDTEAFFGQGTRLTVV.

The chain has TRBV19 and TRBJ1-1; the match to TRBD1 covers 7 bases. The CDR3 has 14 residues. J gave up 3 bases and V 6 bases, and 7 bases lay outside the gene matches. In germline, CDR1 is LNHDA, CDR2 SQIVND (reference sequence). In DNA, the CDR3 is TGTGCCAGTAGGGGAGACAGGGCCGACACTGAAGCTTTCTTT. As protein: CASRGDRADTEAFF.

The chain recombines TRBV9 with TRBJ2-5; the D gene is possibly TRBD2 (6 bases). Trimming stripped 0 bases from V and 2 bases from J, with 17 bases between. Germline assignment: CDR1 SGDLS and CDR2 YYNGEE. CDR3 length equals 17 residues. DNA of the CDR3: TGTGCCAGCAGCGTAGCGCCGGGAGAGGCAGGACAAGAGACCCAGTACTTC. Amino acid sequence: CASSVAPGEAGQETQYF.

V and J are TRBV6-1 and TRBJ2-7; a weak D match, TRBD2 (6 bases). V was trimmed by 1 base and J by 2 bases, leaving 12 bases between them. The germline V gene has CDR1 MNHNS and CDR2 SASEGT. CDR3 size: 15 residues. CDR3 coding DNA: TGTGCCAGCAGTGAAGGGGTAGCGGCGCCCTACGAGCAGTACTTC. This sequence encodes CASSEGVAAPYEQYF.

The chain carries TRBV19 and TRBJ1-1; 7 bases line up with TRBD1. There are 16 residues in the CDR3. From germline, CDR1 is LNHDA and CDR2 SQIVND (reference sequence). Trimming at V came to 0 bases and at J to 4 bases, leaving 8 bases not matched to a gene. CDR3 in amino acids: CASSIDRAGGPTEAFF. The CDR3, as DNA: TGTGCCAGTAGTATAGATCGGGCAGGGGGTCCCACTGAAGCTTTCTTT.

This rearrangement joins TRBV25-1 to TRBJ2-5; the D gene is possibly TRBD1 (6 bases). Trimming took 5 bases from V and 4 from J, leaving 11 bases between them. Germline loops: CDR1 MGHDK, CDR2 SYGVNS. CDR3 length: 13 amino acids. The chain's CDR3 is CASSRGTLETQYF. In nucleotides, the CDR3 is TGTGCCAGCAGTAGGGGGACGCTAGAGACCCAGTACTTC.

This sequence joins TRBV12-3 or TRBV12-4 and TRBJ1-1; D is unclear. This CDR3 comprises 13 residues. Trimming left V 7 bases short and J 3 bases short, with 12 bases between. The CDR3, as DNA: TGTGCCAGCAACCTCGTCGAGGACACTGAAGCTTTCTTT. It codes for CASNLVEDTEAFF.